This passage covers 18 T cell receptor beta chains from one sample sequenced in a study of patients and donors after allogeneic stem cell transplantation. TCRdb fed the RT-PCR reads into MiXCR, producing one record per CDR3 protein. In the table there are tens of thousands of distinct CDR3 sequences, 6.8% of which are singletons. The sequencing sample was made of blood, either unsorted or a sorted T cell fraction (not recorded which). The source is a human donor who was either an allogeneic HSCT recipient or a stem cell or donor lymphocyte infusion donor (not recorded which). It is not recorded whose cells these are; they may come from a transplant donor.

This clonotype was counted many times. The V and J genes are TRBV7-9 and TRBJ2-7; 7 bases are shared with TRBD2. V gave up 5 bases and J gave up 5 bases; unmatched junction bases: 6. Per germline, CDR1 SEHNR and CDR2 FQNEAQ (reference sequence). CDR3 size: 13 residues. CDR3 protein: CASSLTSDHEQYF. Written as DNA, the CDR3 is TGTGCCAGCAGCCTCACTAGCGATCACGAGCAGTACTTC.

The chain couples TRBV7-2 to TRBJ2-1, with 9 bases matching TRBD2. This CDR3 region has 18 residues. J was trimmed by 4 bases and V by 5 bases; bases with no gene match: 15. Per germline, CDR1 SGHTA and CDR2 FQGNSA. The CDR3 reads CASSPRTSEGGAYNEQFF. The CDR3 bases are TGTGCCAGCAGCCCTCGGACTAGCGAAGGGGGGGCTTACAATGAGCAGTTCTTC.

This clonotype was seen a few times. CDR3 sequence reads: CASSFGRENYEQYF. CDR3 DNA sequence: TGTGCCAGCAGTTTCGGGCGGGAGAACTACGAGCAGTACTTC. J is TRBJ2-7 and V is TRBV27, with 7 bases aligning to TRBD2. This CDR3 comprises 14 residues. Germline CDR1 MNHEY, CDR2 SMNVEV (reference sequence). Trimming removed 3 bases from V and 3 bases from J; junction bases left unmatched: 5.

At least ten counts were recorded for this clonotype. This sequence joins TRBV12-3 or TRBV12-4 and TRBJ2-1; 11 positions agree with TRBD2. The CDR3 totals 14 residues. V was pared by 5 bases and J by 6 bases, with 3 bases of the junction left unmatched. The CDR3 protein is CASSVSGRGNEQFF. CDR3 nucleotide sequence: TGTGCCAGCAGTGTTAGCGGGAGGGGCAATGAGCAGTTCTTC.

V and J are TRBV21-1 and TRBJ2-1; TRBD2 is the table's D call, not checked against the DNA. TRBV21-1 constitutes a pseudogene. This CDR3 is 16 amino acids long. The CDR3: CASSAIGTSGGKGQFF. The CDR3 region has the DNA TGTGCCAGCAGCGCAATCGGGACTAGCGGGGGAAAAGGGCAGTTCTTC.

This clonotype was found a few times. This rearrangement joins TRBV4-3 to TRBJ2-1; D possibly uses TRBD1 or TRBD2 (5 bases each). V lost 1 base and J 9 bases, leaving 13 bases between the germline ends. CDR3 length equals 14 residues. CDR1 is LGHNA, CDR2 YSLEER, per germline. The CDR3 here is CASSQGGTGREQFF. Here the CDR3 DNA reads TGCGCCAGCAGCCAAGGAGGGACCGGGCGTGAGCAGTTCTTC.

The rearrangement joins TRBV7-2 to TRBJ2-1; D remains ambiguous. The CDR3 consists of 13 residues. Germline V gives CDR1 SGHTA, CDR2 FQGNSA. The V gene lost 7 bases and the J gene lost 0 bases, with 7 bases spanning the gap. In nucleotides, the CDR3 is TGTGCCAGCACCCTACCCTCCTACAATGAGCAGTTCTTC. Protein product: CASTLPSYNEQFF.

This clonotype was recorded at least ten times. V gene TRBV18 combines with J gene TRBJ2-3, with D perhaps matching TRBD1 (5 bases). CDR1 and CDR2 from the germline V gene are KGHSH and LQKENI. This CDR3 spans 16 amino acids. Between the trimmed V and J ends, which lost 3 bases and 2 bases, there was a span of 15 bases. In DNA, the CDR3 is TGTGCCAGCTCACCTCTTGTGCCGGACATCACAGATACGCAGTATTTT. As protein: CASSPLVPDITDTQYF.

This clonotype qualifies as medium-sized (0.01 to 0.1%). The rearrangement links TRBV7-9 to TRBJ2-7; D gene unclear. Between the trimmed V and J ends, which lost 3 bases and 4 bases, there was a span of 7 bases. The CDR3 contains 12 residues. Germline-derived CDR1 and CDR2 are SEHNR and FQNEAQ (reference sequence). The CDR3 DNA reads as TGTGCCAGCAGCTTTGCCCAATACGAGCAGTACTTC. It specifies CASSFAQYEQYF.

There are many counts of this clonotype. The CDR3 sequence: CASSDRTANSNQPQHF. The CDR3 DNA is TGTGCCAGCAGTGACCGGACAGCTAATAGCAATCAGCCCCAGCATTTT. The chain links TRBV6-1 to TRBJ1-5, with D possibly TRBD1 on 6 matching bases. Germline V gene lookup returns CDR1 MNHNS and CDR2 SASEGT. V shed 3 bases and J shed 0 bases, with 12 bases lying between them. The CDR3 extends over 16 amino acids.

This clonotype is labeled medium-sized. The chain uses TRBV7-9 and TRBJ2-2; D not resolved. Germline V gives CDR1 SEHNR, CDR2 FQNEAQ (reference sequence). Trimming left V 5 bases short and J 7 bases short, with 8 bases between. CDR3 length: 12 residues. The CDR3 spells CASSVEVGELFF. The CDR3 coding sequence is TGTGCCAGCAGCGTAGAGGTCGGGGAGCTGTTTTTT.

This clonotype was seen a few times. CDR3 in amino acids: CASTTPGQVREQFF. DNA of the CDR3: TGTGCCAGCACCACACCGGGACAGGTCAGGGAGCAGTTCTTC. The chain recombines TRBV11-2 with TRBJ2-1, with TRBD1 identical over 8 bases. Germline V gene lookup returns CDR1 SGHAT and CDR2 FQNNGV. V trimming: 7 bases; J trimming: 10 bases; junction bases outside the gene matches: 12. The CDR3 has 14 residues.

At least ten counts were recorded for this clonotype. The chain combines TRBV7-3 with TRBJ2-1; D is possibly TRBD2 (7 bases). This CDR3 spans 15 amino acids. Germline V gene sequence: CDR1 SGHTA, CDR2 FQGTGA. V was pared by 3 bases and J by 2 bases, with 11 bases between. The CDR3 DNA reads TGTGCCAGCAGCTTCACAGGGAGGGCCTACAATGAGCAGTTCTTC. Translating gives CASSFTGRAYNEQFF.

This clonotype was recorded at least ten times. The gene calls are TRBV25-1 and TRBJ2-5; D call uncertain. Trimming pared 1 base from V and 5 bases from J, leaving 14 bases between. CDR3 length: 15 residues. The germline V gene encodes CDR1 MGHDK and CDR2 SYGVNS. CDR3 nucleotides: TGTGCCAGCAGTGAATTGGGCGGCACAAGGGAGACCCAGTACTTC. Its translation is CASSELGGTRETQYF.

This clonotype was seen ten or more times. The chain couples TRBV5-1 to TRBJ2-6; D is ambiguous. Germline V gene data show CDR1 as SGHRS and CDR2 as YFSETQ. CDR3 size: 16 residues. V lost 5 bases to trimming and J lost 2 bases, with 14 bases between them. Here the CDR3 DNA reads TGCGCCAGCAGGTACAGCCGACGGACTGGGGCCAACGTCCTGACTTTC. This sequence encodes CASRYSRRTGANVLTF.

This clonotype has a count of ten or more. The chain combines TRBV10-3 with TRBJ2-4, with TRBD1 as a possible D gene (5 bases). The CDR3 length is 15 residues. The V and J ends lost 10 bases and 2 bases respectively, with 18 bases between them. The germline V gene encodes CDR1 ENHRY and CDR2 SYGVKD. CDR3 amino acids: CATGLTASTKNIQYF. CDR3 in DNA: TGTGCCACCGGATTGACAGCTTCAACCAAAAACATTCAGTACTTC.

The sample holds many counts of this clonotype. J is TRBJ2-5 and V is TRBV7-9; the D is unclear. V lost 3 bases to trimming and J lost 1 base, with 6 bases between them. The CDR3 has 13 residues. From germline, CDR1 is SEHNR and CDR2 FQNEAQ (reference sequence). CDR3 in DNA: TGTGCCAGCAGCTTCAGCGCCCAAGAGACCCAGTACTTC. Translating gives CASSFSAQETQYF.

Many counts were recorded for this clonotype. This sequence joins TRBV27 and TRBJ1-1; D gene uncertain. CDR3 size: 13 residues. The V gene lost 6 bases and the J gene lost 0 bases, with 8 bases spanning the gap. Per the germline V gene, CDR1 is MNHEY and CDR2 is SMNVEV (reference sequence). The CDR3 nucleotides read TGTGCCAGCAGGAGAAAGGTGAACACTGAAGCTTTCTTT. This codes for CASRRKVNTEAFF.